The clone carrying this TCR beta chain was detected a few times. Its antigen remains unknown. Uncontrolled infection, other autoimmune disease, pregnancy or lactation led to exclusion. About 10 ml of fresh peripheral blood supplied the PBMCs. This specimen comes from a study of T cells in Graves' hyperthyroidism and ophthalmopathy. Findings of the study overall: Stable hyperthyroidism and ophthalmopathy were separated using 13 V-J signatures. The model anticipated ophthalmopathy a median about 7.1 months pre-onset.

Researchers took RNA transcripts and amplified the TCR beta CDR3 regions from them. First-round RT-PCR targeting the TCR CDR3 was performed with the HTBI primer set. TCRdb called the multiplex PCR reads again in MiXCR, with one record for every CDR3 protein. Found here are over 400,000 distinct CDR3 sequences, roughly 22% of them singletons; the top ten hold around 54%. This CDR3 contains 14 residues. Germline assignment: CDR1 DFQATT and CDR2 SNEGSKA (reference sequence). The V end was cut by 6 bases, the J end by 1 base, with 15 bases between. This sequence originates from a woman in her 70s with Graves' ophthalmopathy. The chain employs TRBV20-1 and TRBJ1-2, with D possibly being TRBD1 (5 bases). The sequenced sample consisted of blood. The CDR3 coding sequence is TGCAGTGCACCGGAAGGGAGGGGTAACTATGGCTACACCTTC. As protein: CSAPEGRGNYGYTF.